A selection of T cell receptor beta chains follows, all from one sample in a study of molecular identifiers for immune sequencing clone quantification. TCRdb independently ran MiXCR on the PCR reads; one entry per CDR3 protein. Of under 600,000 distinct CDR3 sequences in the sample, about 25% were seen once. Sequencing input: naive CD8+ T cells from blood, with Jurkat cell RNA spiked in. The receptors shown here come from a human donor in good health. Some libraries in this study had Jurkat cell RNA spiked in. The CDR3 runs from the conserved cysteine through the conserved F or W. The D gene is left open where the match is weak. A clone size is listed for some rows: how often the clone was seen (once, few, many), or a class if it is expanded.

>-|TRBJ1-1|-|TRBV21-1
TGTGCCAGCAGCTTTCGATCCGGGGGGGCTTTCTTT
CASSFRSGGAFF
>many|TRBJ2-3|-|TRBV7-2
TGTGCCAGCAGCTTAGGGTGGGGCTTGGATACGCAGTATTTT
CASSLGWGLDTQYF
>-|TRBJ2-3|-|TRBV20-1
TGCAGTGCCCCCCCCGTAGTCGGAGATACGCAGTATTTT
CSAPPVVGDTQYF
>-|TRBJ2-7|-|TRBV13
TGTGCCAGCAGCCATAGAGAAGACCCTCCCTACGAGCAGTACTTC
CASSHREDPPYEQYF
>many|TRBJ2-1|-|TRBV7-2
TGTGCCAGCAGCCTCGACGCCTACAATGAGCAGTTCTTC
CASSLDAYNEQFF
>many|TRBJ2-3|-|TRBV28
TGTGCCAGCAGTTTATTTGATGAGTCCGGTACGCAGTATTTT
CASSLFDESGTQYF
>-|TRBJ2-1|-|TRBV27
TGTGCCAGCAGTTTACGTCTGCATGGGGAGCAGTTCTTC
CASSLRLHGEQFF
>-|TRBJ2-7|-|TRBV18
TGTGCCAGCTCACCAACGGACCCGAGCTCCTACGAGCAGTACTTC
CASSPTDPSSYEQYF
>-|TRBJ2-3|-|TRBV9
TGTGCCAGCAGCATACAGCCGGATACGCAGTATTTT
CASSIQPDTQYF
>few|TRBJ2-5|TRBD2|TRBV13
TGTGCCAGCAGCTTAGGCGGGACTAGCCGGGAGACCCAGTACTTC
CASSLGGTSRETQYF
>-|TRBJ2-7|-|TRBV10-3
TGTGCCATCAGTGAGGGACGGAACTCCTACGAGCAGTACTTC
CAISEGRNSYEQYF
>few|TRBJ2-5|TRBD2|TRBV27
TGTGCCAGCAGTTTCGCGGGAGAACAAGAGACCCAGTACTTC
CASSFAGEQETQYF
>-|TRBJ1-5|-|TRBV9
TGTGCCAGCAGCGTAGACAGGGAGGAGGGCAATCAGCCCCAGCATTTT
CASSVDREEGNQPQHF
>-|TRBJ1-5|-|TRBV7-9
TGTGCCAGCAGCTCAAATCAGGCAGGGCGCCGGGATCAGCCCCAGCATTTT
CASSSNQAGRRDQPQHF
>many|TRBJ2-5|TRBD1|TRBV6-1
TGTGCCAGCCTGGACAGGGGTAGGGAGACCCAGTACTTC
CASLDRGRETQYF
>many|TRBJ2-3|TRBD2|TRBV18
TGTGCCAGCTCACTAGCGGGAGCGTCAGATACGCAGTATTTT
CASSLAGASDTQYF
>many|TRBJ2-3|-|TRBV9
TGTGCCAGCAGCGTAGGTCCAAGCACAGATACGCAGTATTTT
CASSVGPSTDTQYF
>many|TRBJ1-5|TRBD1|TRBV5-6
TGTGCCAGCAGCGACGGACAGGAGGGCCTTCAGCCCCAGCATTTT
CASSDGQEGLQPQHF
>once|TRBJ2-1|TRBD2|TRBV5-6
TGTGCCAGCAGCTATACCCCGAACCTAGCGGGAGTGAAAGGTGAGCAGTTCTTC
CASSYTPNLAGVKGEQFF
>few|TRBJ1-6|-|TRBV12-3/TRBV12-4
TGTGCCAGCAGAGAACAGGACTATAATTCACCCCTCCACTTT
CASREQDYNSPLHF
>-|TRBJ1-2|-|TRBV27
TGTGCCAGCAGTTTAACCTCCCGGCCAGGGACTAGGAGCTATGGCTACACCTTC
CASSLTSRPGTRSYGYTF
>-|TRBJ2-7|TRBD1|TRBV6-5
TGTGCCAGCAGTTACACCCAGGGGGTTTACGAGCAGTACTTC
CASSYTQGVYEQYF
>-|TRBJ1-6|-|TRBV28
TGTGCCAGCAGTTTATATATTAATTCACCCCTCCACTTT
CASSLYINSPLHF
>-|TRBJ2-5|TRBD1|TRBV5-6
TGTGCCAGCAGCCATAAAGCGACAGGGGTAGAAGAGACCCAGTACTTC
CASSHKATGVEETQYF
>-|TRBJ2-1|TRBD2|TRBV5-6
TGTGCCAGCAGCTTGTTGTCTAGCGGTAATGAGCAGTTCTTC
CASSLLSSGNEQFF
>-|TRBJ2-7|TRBD2|TRBV20-1
TGCAGTGCCAGGACTAGCGGGGGGTCCTACGAGCAGTACTTC
CSARTSGGSYEQYF
>many|TRBJ2-3|TRBD2|TRBV19
TGTGCCAGCAGCATCGGACTAGCGGTTACAGATACGCAGTATTTT
CASSIGLAVTDTQYF
>few|TRBJ2-2|TRBD2|TRBV6-2/TRBV6-3
TGTGCCAGCAGTTACGGCCCTAGCGGGATCACCGGGGAGCTGTTTTTT
CASSYGPSGITGELFF
>-|TRBJ2-7|-|TRBV7-8
TGTGCCAGCAGCTTAGCCCGGATAGTCCCGAGGGACGAGCAGTACTTC
CASSLARIVPRDEQYF
>-|TRBJ1-5|-|TRBV20-1
TGCAGTGCTACCACCTCCCACCGCACGCTCAATCAGCCCCAGCATTTT
CSATTSHRTLNQPQHF
>-|TRBJ2-2|-|TRBV27
TGTGCCAGCAGTTTATATGCCACCGGGGAGCTGTTTTTT
CASSLYATGELFF
>many|TRBJ1-1|-|TRBV9
TGTGCCAGCAGCCCCCCCGTTGAGGGGATGAACACTGAAGCTTTCTTT
CASSPPVEGMNTEAFF
>many|TRBJ2-7|-|TRBV5-8
TGTGCCAGCAGCACCGAGGGGATAACCTACGAGCAGTACTTC
CASSTEGITYEQYF
>few|TRBJ2-4|-|TRBV6-2/TRBV6-3
TGTGCCAGCAGTTATCCCCCGCAGGGCCGGAACATTCAGTACTTC
CASSYPPQGRNIQYF
>many|TRBJ2-1|TRBD2|TRBV7-2
TGTGCCAGCAGTGCCTTAGCGGGAGGGAAGGGGCATGAGCAGTTCTTC
CASSALAGGKGHEQFF
>-|TRBJ2-7|-|TRBV28
TGTGCCAGCAGTGCGGCGGAGCAGGGCTACGAGCAGTACTTC
CASSAAEQGYEQYF
>many|TRBJ2-3|TRBD1|TRBV5-1
TGCGCCAGCAGCCCCCTGACAGGGGGCGAGGTCACAGATACGCAGTATTTT
CASSPLTGGEVTDTQYF
>few|TRBJ1-5|-|TRBV15
TGTGCCACCAGCAGAGGGACAGATAGCAATCAGCCCCAGCATTTT
CATSRGTDSNQPQHF
>-|TRBJ2-7|TRBD2|TRBV27
TGTGCCAGCAGCCTCATGGGAGCGGGAGGGTACGAGCAGTACTTC
CASSLMGAGGYEQYF
>once|TRBJ2-7|TRBD1|TRBV11-3
TGTGCCAGCAGCCTCCGACGGACAGGGGTTTTCAACGAGCAGTACTTC
CASSLRRTGVFNEQYF
>-|TRBJ2-7|-|TRBV13
TGTGCCAGCAGCCCCGGCAGGGACGCCTACGCGCAGTACTTC
CASSPGRDAYAQYF
>-|TRBJ1-1|-|TRBV12-5
TGTGCTAGTCTCTTGGACAGCGAGAGGAACACTGAAGCTTTCTTT
CASLLDSERNTEAFF